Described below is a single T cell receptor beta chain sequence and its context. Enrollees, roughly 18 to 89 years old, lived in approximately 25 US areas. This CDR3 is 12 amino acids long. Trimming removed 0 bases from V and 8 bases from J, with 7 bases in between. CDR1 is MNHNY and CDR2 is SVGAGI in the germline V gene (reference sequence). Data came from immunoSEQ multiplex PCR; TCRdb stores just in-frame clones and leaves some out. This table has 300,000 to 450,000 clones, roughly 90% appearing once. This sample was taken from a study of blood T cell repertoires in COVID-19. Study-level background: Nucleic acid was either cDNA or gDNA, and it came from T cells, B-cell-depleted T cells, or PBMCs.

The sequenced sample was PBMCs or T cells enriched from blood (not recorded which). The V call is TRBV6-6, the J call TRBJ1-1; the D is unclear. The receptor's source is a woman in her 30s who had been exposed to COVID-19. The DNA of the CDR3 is TGTGCCAGCAGTTACTCGAGAGGGGAAGCTTTCTTT. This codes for CASSYSRGEAFF.